Listed here are 15 T cell receptor beta chains from one sample, sequenced in a study of cytotoxic CD8 clonotypes in ibrutinib-treated CLL. Profiling relied on immunoSEQ multiplex PCR, and the TCRdb table lists in-frame clones only, not all of them. The sample has more than 200,000 clones, 70% seen once. This specimen consisted of PBMCs, obtained after 24 months of ibrutinib treatment. The receptor set was obtained from a human donor with chronic lymphocytic leukemia.

The chain employs TRBV28 and TRBJ2-1; D might be TRBD1 or TRBD2, each matching 6 bases. Per the germline V gene, CDR1 is MDHEN and CDR2 is SYDVKM. Trimming took 1 base from V and 8 from J, leaving 15 bases between them. The CDR3 covers 15 residues. CDR3 sequence reads: CASSLSGGEIHEQFF. The CDR3 coding sequence is TGTGCCAGCAGTTTATCCGGGGGCGAAATCCATGAGCAGTTCTTC.

The chain joins TRBV27 to TRBJ2-3; D unclear. Germline values: CDR1 MNHEY, CDR2 SMNVEV (reference sequence). Trimming took off 0 bases at V and 5 bases at J, with 6 bases between the two ends. The length of the CDR3 is 13 residues. CDR3 sequence: CASSLSIRDTQYF. As DNA, the CDR3 is TGTGCCAGCAGTTTATCGATCCGAGATACGCAGTATTTT.

The rearrangement links TRBV2 to TRBJ2-7; D is tentatively TRBD1 or TRBD2 (5 bases each). The CDR3 contains 15 residues. The V end lost 6 bases, the J end lost 1 base, and 16 bases lay between the germline ends. CDR1 is SNHLY and CDR2 is FYNNEI in the germline V gene. DNA of the CDR3: TGTGCCAGCAGGGGGGATGGGGGAAGGTCCTACGAGCAGTACTTC. Translated: CASRGDGGRSYEQYF. Full variable domain (rest looked up from reference TRBV2 and TRBJ2-7): EPEVTQTPSHQVTQMGQEVILRCVPISNHLYFYWYRQILGQKVEFLVSFYNNEISEKSEIFDDQFSVERPDGSNFTLKIRSTKLEDSAMYFCASRGDGGRSYEQYFGPGTRLTVT.

The chain joins TRBV7-9 to TRBJ1-5; D gene ambiguous. CDR1 and CDR2 (germline): SEHNR, FQNEAQ (reference sequence). The V end was cut by 1 base, the J end by 0 bases, with 10 bases between. CDR3 length: 16 amino acids. CDR3 nucleotides: TGTGCCAGCAGCTTAGACGGAGGTTCTAGCAATCAGCCCCAGCATTTT. It encodes CASSLDGGSSNQPQHF.

The CDR3 sequence is CASSQLSYEQYF. The CDR3 DNA reads TGTGCCAGCAGCCAACTCAGCTACGAGCAGTACTTC. The chain employs TRBV14 and TRBJ2-7; D uncertain. The CDR3 is 12 amino acids. Trimming removed 2 bases at V and 3 bases at J, with 5 bases between. Germline CDR1 SGHDN, CDR2 FVKESK.

The rearrangement joins TRBV2 to TRBJ1-2; 8 bases map to TRBD1. The germline V gene encodes CDR1 SNHLY and CDR2 FYNNEI. Trimming at V came to 3 bases and at J to 5 bases, leaving 2 bases not matched to a gene. The CDR3 loop spans 13 amino acids. The CDR3 DNA reads TGTGCCAGCAGTGAGGACAGGGATTATGGCTACACCTTC. It encodes CASSEDRDYGYTF.

The CDR3 DNA reads as TGTGCCAGCCGTGAGGAGATTAACTATGGCTACACCTTC. This translates into CASREEINYGYTF. The chain links TRBV19 to TRBJ1-2, with no clear D. From germline, CDR1 is LNHDA and CDR2 SQIVND (reference sequence). V was cut by 9 bases and J by 1 base, with 12 bases left in between. This CDR3 region has 13 residues. Together with reference TRBV19 and TRBJ1-2, the CDR3 gives the full variable domain: DGGITQSPKYLFRKEGQNVTLSCEQNLNHDAMYWYRQDPGQGLRLIYYSQIVNDFQKGDIAEGYSVSREKKESFPLTVTSAQKNPTAFYLCASREEINYGYTFGSGTRLTVV.

The CDR3 reads CASSLFGRAHEQYF. The CDR3 DNA reads as TGTGCCAGCAGTTTATTCGGCAGGGCCCACGAGCAGTACTTC. This chain connects TRBV28 to TRBJ2-7, with D perhaps matching TRBD1 (5 bases). The CDR3 is 14 residues long. CDR1 is MDHEN and CDR2 is SYDVKM in the germline V gene. Trimming removed 1 base at V and 5 bases at J, with 12 bases between.

The chain carries TRBV25-1 and TRBJ1-4, with TRBD1 matching over 8 bases. The V segment lost 3 bases and the J segment 5 bases; nucleotides outside the gene matches: 8. CDR1 MGHDK and CDR2 SYGVNS come from the germline V gene. The CDR3 has 16 residues. DNA for the CDR3: TGTGCCAGCAGTGATCAGCGGACAGGGCTAAATGAAAAACTGTTTTTT. It yields the protein CASSDQRTGLNEKLFF. Drawing the rest from reference TRBV25-1 and TRBJ1-4, the complete variable domain is EADIYQTPRYLVIGTGKKITLECSQTMGHDKMYWYQQDPGMELHLIHYSYGVNSTEKGDLSSESTVSRIRTEHFPLTLESARPSHTSQYLCASSDQRTGLNEKLFFGSGTQLSVL.

The genes are TRBV6-5 and TRBJ2-7; TRBD1 agrees at 9 bases. Germline V CDR1 and CDR2: MNHEY, SVGAGI. Trimming at V came to 4 bases and at J to 6 bases, leaving 4 bases not matched to a gene. There are 13 residues in the CDR3. CDR3 in DNA: TGTGCCAGCAGTTTAGGACAGGGGTCCGAGCAGTACTTC. It translates to CASSLGQGSEQYF.

The V gene is TRBV6-6, the J gene TRBJ2-1; 12 bases align to TRBD1. The CDR3 is made up of 15 amino acids. J lost 8 bases, V lost 6 bases, and 8 bases had no gene match. The germline V gene encodes CDR1 MNHNY and CDR2 SVGAGI (reference sequence). The CDR3 DNA reads TGTGCCAGCAGCCCCGGGACAGGGGGCATGGATGAGCAGTTCTTC. Translating it yields CASSPGTGGMDEQFF.

The rearrangement uses TRBV5-1 and TRBJ2-4; 8 positions agree with TRBD2. V shed 3 bases and J 1 base; nucleotides not matched to a gene: 3. Germline-derived CDR1 and CDR2 are SGHRS and YFSETQ. CDR3 length: 15 amino acids. In DNA form, the CDR3 reads TGCGCCAGCAGCTGGTTAGCGGGGGCCAAAAACATTCAGTACTTC. This codes for CASSWLAGAKNIQYF.

Only a few counts were recorded for this clone. The rearrangement links TRBV27 to TRBJ2-1; D remains ambiguous. Per the germline V gene, CDR1 is MNHEY and CDR2 is SMNVEV (reference sequence). Trimming cost V 3 bases and J 9 bases, with 9 bases left between them. This CDR3 is built from 12 residues. CDR3 coding DNA: TGTGCCAGCAGTTTTACGGTGGCTGAGCAGTTCTTC. Protein product: CASSFTVAEQFF.

This chain connects TRBV5-5 to TRBJ2-4; 7 bases are a match to TRBD1. This CDR3 has 15 residues. The germline CDR1 and CDR2 sequences are SGHKS and YYEKEE (reference sequence). The J segment lost 2 bases and the V segment lost 3 bases, leaving 5 bases of the junction unmatched. The DNA for the CDR3 is TGTGCCAGCAGCTCCCCGGGACAGCCCAAAAACATTCAGTACTTC. This codes for CASSSPGQPKNIQYF.

This clone has just a few counts. The V call is TRBV28, the J call TRBJ2-2; the match to TRBD1 covers 8 bases. Germline-derived CDR1 and CDR2 are MDHEN and SYDVKM. The J segment lost 3 bases and the V segment lost 6 bases, leaving 3 bases of the junction unmatched. The CDR3 consists of 14 residues. CDR3 DNA: TGTGCCAGCAGGACAGGGGCGCACACCGGGGAGCTGTTTTTT. Its protein product is CASRTGAHTGELFF.